The next 20 T cell receptor beta chains were all read from a single sample in a study of control samples from healthy donors and cancer patients. Profiling relied on immunoSEQ multiplex PCR, and the TCRdb table lists in-frame clones only, not all of them. This sample's table reports some 180,000 clones. The specimen sequenced was blood. Receptors originate from a woman aged 25-40 years in good health.

V is TRBV10-2 and J is TRBJ1-1; D remains ambiguous. The CDR3 contains 15 residues. V was pared by 7 bases and J by 0 bases, with 15 bases between. The V gene's germline CDR1 is WSHSY and CDR2 SAAADI. The CDR3 loop is CASTRNLQMNTEAFF. CDR3 in DNA: TGCGCCAGCACTCGAAACCTCCAGATGAACACTGAAGCTTTCTTT.

The rearrangement joins TRBV6-5 to TRBJ1-1, with TRBD1 as a possible D gene (6 bases). Trimming removed 10 bases from V and 4 bases from J, with 13 bases in between. Germline CDR1 MNHEY, CDR2 SVGAGI. This CDR3 has 12 residues. CDR3 DNA sequence: TGTGCCACCGGGGAGGGGGTCACTGAAGCTTTCTTT. It codes for CATGEGVTEAFF.

The chain couples TRBV6-2 or TRBV6-3 to TRBJ2-2; 11 bases line up with TRBD2. From germline, CDR1 is MNHEY and CDR2 SVGEGT. This CDR3 is built from 17 residues. With V trimmed by 0 bases and J by 9 bases, 9 bases remained unmatched. CDR3 DNA sequence: TGTGCCAGCAGTTACTCCCCCAGTAGCGGGGGGGCAAGGGAGCTGTTTTTT. It is translated as CASSYSPSSGGARELFF.

The chain combines TRBV19 with TRBJ2-7; 8 bases are shared with TRBD1. Germline V gene sequence: CDR1 LNHDA, CDR2 SQIVND (reference sequence). The length of the CDR3 is 14 residues. Trimming at V came to 7 bases and at J to 5 bases, leaving 10 bases not matched to a gene. CDR3 coding DNA: TGTGCCAGTAAATTTGATACAGGGGGAAACGAGCAGTACTTC. It translates to CASKFDTGGNEQYF.

The chain combines TRBV5-1 with TRBJ2-1; the match to TRBD2 covers 9 bases. Germline V lookup: CDR1 SGHRS, CDR2 YFSETQ. J was trimmed by 7 bases and V by 0 bases; bases with no gene match: 8. The CDR3 totals 16 residues. The CDR3 here is CASSLVRKRGENEQFF. In nucleotides, the CDR3 is TGCGCCAGCAGCTTGGTTCGGAAGCGGGGGGAAAATGAGCAGTTCTTC.

The chain combines TRBV19 with TRBJ1-6; 8 nucleotides match TRBD1. This CDR3 is built from 15 residues. CDR1 and CDR2 from the germline V gene are LNHDA and SQIVND (reference sequence). The V gene end was trimmed by 3 bases and the J gene end by 10 bases; junction bases not matched to a gene: 8. The CDR3 region is CASSISTGGGSPLHF. The CDR3 nucleotides read TGTGCCAGTAGTATTTCTACAGGGGGAGGGTCACCCCTCCACTTT.

This chain uses TRBV5-1 with TRBJ1-1, with TRBD1 matching over 8 bases. The CDR3 covers 16 residues. Looked up from germline, CDR1 is SGHRS and CDR2 is YFSETQ. J lost 4 bases, V lost 4 bases, and 12 bases had no gene match. This CDR3 is CASSNYPNTGGTEAFF. DNA for the CDR3: TGCGCCAGCAGCAATTACCCGAACACAGGGGGCACTGAAGCTTTCTTT.

The chain carries TRBV28 and TRBJ1-1, with no clear D. The V end lost 6 bases, the J end lost 1 base, and 18 bases lay between the germline ends. CDR1 and CDR2 (germline): MDHEN, SYDVKM. This CDR3 is built from 16 residues. The CDR3 DNA sequence: TGTGCCAGCAGGCCCTCTCGAGGGCAGCGGAACACTGAAGCTTTCTTT. Amino acid sequence: CASRPSRGQRNTEAFF.

This chain uses TRBV28 with TRBJ1-1, with D possibly being TRBD1 (5 bases). Per the germline V gene, CDR1 is MDHEN and CDR2 is SYDVKM. Trimming cost V 2 bases and J 1 base, with 11 bases left between them. The CDR3 runs to 15 residues. The chain's CDR3 is CASSLDRGANTEAFF. For the CDR3, the DNA is TGTGCCAGCAGTTTAGATAGGGGAGCGAACACTGAAGCTTTCTTT.

In DNA, the CDR3 is TGTGCCACCAGTCGTGGATACGAGCAGTACTTC. Its translation is CATSRGYEQYF. The genes are TRBV24-1 and TRBJ2-7; D unclear. Germline loops: CDR1 KGHDR, CDR2 SFDVKD. The CDR3 runs to 11 residues. Between the trimmed V and J ends, which lost 6 bases and 4 bases, there was a span of 6 bases.

V is TRBV5-4 and J is TRBJ1-2; 8 positions agree with TRBD1. CDR3 length: 15 amino acids. V lost 4 bases, J lost 2 bases, and 7 bases stayed unmatched. Germline CDR1 is SGHNT and CDR2 is YYREEE (reference sequence). The CDR3 spells CASSGRDRWNYGYTF. The CDR3 coding sequence is TGTGCCAGCAGCGGGCGGGACAGGTGGAACTATGGCTACACCTTC.

CDR3 bases: TGTGCCAGCAGTTTACCGGTGGAGAATGAAAAACTGTTTTTT. It translates to CASSLPVENEKLFF. The rearrangement uses TRBV6-6 and TRBJ1-4; D gene unclear. The CDR3 runs 14 residues. The V end lost 4 bases, the J end lost 5 bases, and 11 bases lay between the germline ends. The germline gives CDR1 MNHNY, CDR2 SVGAGI (reference sequence).

V usage is TRBV28 and J usage is TRBJ1-2; possible D gene TRBD1, 5 bases. CDR3 size: 18 residues. The germline V and J ends were trimmed by 3 bases and 5 bases, with 25 bases remaining between them. Germline lookup yields CDR1 MDHEN and CDR2 SYDVKM. CDR3: CASSLGFRRQKGRYGYTF. CDR3 bases: TGTGCCAGCAGTTTGGGCTTTCGTCGTCAAAAGGGGAGGTATGGCTACACCTTC.

V and J are TRBV19 and TRBJ1-5, with TRBD1 matching over 7 bases. The V and J ends lost 0 bases and 1 base, in that order; junction bases with no gene match: 3. The CDR3 consists of 16 residues. Germline V lookup: CDR1 LNHDA, CDR2 SQIVND (reference sequence). CDR3 protein: CASSIDLGQSNQPQHF. CDR3 in DNA: TGTGCCAGTAGTATAGATCTGGGACAGAGCAATCAGCCCCAGCATTTT.

The CDR3 here is CASSPQGFSNQPQHF. The CDR3 DNA reads TGTGCCAGCTCACCACAGGGGTTTAGCAATCAGCCCCAGCATTTT. This chain connects TRBV18 to TRBJ1-5, with D perhaps TRBD1 (5 bases). This CDR3 comprises 15 residues. Trimming pared 1 base from V and 0 bases from J, leaving 7 bases between. Germline CDR1 and CDR2: KGHSH and LQKENI. The variable domain in full, completed from reference TRBV18 and TRBJ1-5, reads NAGVMQNPRHLVRRRGQEARLRCSPMKGHSHVYWYRQLPEEGLKFMVYLQKENIIDESGMPKERFSAEFPKEGPSILRIQQVVRGDSAAYFCASSPQGFSNQPQHFGDGTRLSIL.

The chain uses TRBV7-9 and TRBJ2-6; no reliable D call. Germline assignment: CDR1 SEHNR and CDR2 FQNEAQ (reference sequence). The CDR3 is 16 amino acids. Trimming left V 5 bases short and J 0 bases short, with 11 bases between. The CDR3 DNA follows: TGTGCCAGCAGCCCCGCCGGAAGCTCTGGGGCCAACGTCCTGACTTTC. This gives the protein CASSPAGSSGANVLTF.

The V call is TRBV6-4, the J call TRBJ1-1; a weak D match, TRBD1 (5 bases). This CDR3 comprises 16 residues. Trimming stripped 0 bases from V and 4 bases from J, with 15 bases between. Germline-derived CDR1 and CDR2 are MRHNA and SNTAGT. The chain's CDR3 is CASSDSPGQGGTEAFF. CDR3 coding DNA: TGTGCCAGCAGTGACTCCCCGGGCCAGGGAGGCACTGAAGCTTTCTTT.

The chain is built from TRBV3-1 (or the pseudogene TRBV3-2) and TRBJ1-3; no firm D call. The ends were cut back, 1 base at V and 0 bases at J, with 4 bases in the middle. Germline V gene lookup returns CDR1 LGHDT and CDR2 YNNKEL (reference sequence). The CDR3 covers 14 residues. CDR3 amino acids: CASSQGNSGNTIYF. The CDR3, as DNA: TGTGCCAGCAGCCAAGGGAACTCTGGAAACACCATATATTTT.

The chain employs TRBV28 and TRBJ1-2; unclear D gene. With 7 bases removed from V and 5 bases from J, the gap between germline ends came to 23 bases. Germline loops: CDR1 MDHEN, CDR2 SYDVKM. The CDR3 loop spans 16 amino acids. The CDR3 loop reads CASTSPPTPGPYGYTF. CDR3 DNA sequence: TGTGCCAGCACCTCCCCCCCGACACCAGGCCCATATGGCTACACCTTC.

V gene TRBV18 combines with J gene TRBJ2-2, with D tentatively TRBD2 (5 bases). V lost 1 base and J 7 bases, leaving 7 bases between the germline ends. This CDR3 contains 13 residues. Germline values: CDR1 KGHSH, CDR2 LQKENI. The CDR3 DNA sequence: TGTGCCAGCTCACCACAGGAGGACGGGGAGCTGTTTTTT. Translating it yields CASSPQEDGELFF.